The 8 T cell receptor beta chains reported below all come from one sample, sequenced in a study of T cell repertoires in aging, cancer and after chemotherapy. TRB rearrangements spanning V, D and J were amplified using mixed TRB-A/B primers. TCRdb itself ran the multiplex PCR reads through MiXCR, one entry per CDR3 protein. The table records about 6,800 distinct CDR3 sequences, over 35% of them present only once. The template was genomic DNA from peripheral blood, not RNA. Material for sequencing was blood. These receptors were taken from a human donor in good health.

The CDR3 loop is CSARDGTGGGYTF. The DNA of the CDR3 is TGCAGTGCTAGGGACGGGACAGGGGGTGGCTACACCTTC. This rearrangement joins TRBV20-1 to TRBJ1-2; 11 positions agree with TRBD1. J lost 7 bases, V lost 3 bases, and 4 bases had no gene match. This CDR3 is built from 13 residues. Germline CDR1 reads DFQATT; CDR2 reads SNEGSKA (reference sequence).

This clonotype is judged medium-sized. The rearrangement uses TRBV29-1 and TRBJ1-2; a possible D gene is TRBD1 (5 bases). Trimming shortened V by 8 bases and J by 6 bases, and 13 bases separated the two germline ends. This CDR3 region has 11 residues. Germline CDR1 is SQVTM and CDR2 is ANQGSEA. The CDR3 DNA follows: TGCAGCTCTCCCGGGGCAAATGGCTACACCTTC. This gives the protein CSSPGANGYTF.

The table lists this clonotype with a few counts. The CDR3 DNA reads as TGTGCCAGCAGTGTCGACGGAGAACAGCATGAAGCTTTCTTT. Translated: CASSVDGEQHEAFF. The V call is TRBV6-4, the J call TRBJ1-1; D not certain. The CDR3 spans 14 residues. V lost 4 bases to trimming and J lost 7 bases, with 16 bases between them. Looked up from germline, CDR1 is MRHNA and CDR2 is SNTAGT.

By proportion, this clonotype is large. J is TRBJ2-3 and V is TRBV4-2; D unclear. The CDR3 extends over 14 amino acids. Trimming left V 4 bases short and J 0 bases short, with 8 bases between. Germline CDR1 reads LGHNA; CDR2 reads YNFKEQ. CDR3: CASSRHSSTDTQYF. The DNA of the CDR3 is TGTGCCAGCAGCCGTCACTCAAGCACAGATACGCAGTATTTT.

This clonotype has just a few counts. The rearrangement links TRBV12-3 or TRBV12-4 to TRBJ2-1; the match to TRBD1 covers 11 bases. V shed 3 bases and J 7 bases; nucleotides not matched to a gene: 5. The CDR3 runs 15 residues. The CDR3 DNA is TGTGCCAGCAGTTTCGGACAGGGGGCGCGAAATGAGCAGTTCTTC. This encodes CASSFGQGARNEQFF.

The CDR3 region has the DNA TGTGCCAGCAGCGACACACGGGGGAGGACTGAAGCTTTCTTT. This translates into CASSDTRGRTEAFF. The rearrangement uses TRBV6-4 and TRBJ1-1, with a weak D call TRBD1 (5 bases). The CDR3 runs 14 residues. With 6 bases removed from V and 5 bases from J, the gap between germline ends came to 16 bases. Germline loops: CDR1 MRHNA, CDR2 SNTAGT.

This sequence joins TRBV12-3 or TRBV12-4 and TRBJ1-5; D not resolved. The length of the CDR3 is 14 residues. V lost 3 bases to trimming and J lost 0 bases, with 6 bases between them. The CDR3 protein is CASSFGFSNQPQHF. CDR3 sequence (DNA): TGTGCCAGCAGTTTCGGGTTTAGCAATCAGCCCCAGCATTTT.

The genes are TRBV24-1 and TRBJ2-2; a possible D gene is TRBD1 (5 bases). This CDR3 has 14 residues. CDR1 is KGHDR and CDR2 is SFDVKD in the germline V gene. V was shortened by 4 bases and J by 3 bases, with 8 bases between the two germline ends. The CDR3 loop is CATSDLRDTGELFF. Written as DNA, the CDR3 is TGTGCCACCAGTGACCTCAGGGACACCGGGGAGCTGTTTTTT.